Shown below are 10 T cell receptor beta chains from a single sample sequenced in a study of CD8+ T cells in alopecia areata (dated by TCRdb to 2016 to 2018). The sample's time point label, decoded: baseline before oral tofacitinib. The library was made by the immunoSEQ multiplex PCR assay. RNA was extracted from all samples and reverse transcribed into cDNA as template for TCR sequencing. TCRdb took this table from immuneACCESS and kept in-frame rearrangements with V and J called. Such tables lack part of the clones; where checked against another copy, unresolved V genes explain under half of the gap, and the rest is unexplained. The sample yields some 130,000 clones; approximately 49% were counted once. Together, the top ten hold around 20% of the sample. The sequenced sample was CD8+ T cells sorted from blood, obtained at week 0. Every receptor here comes from a human donor with alopecia areata.

This clone was observed a few times. V is TRBV12-5 and J is TRBJ2-2; 7 nucleotides line up with TRBD1. V gave up 7 bases and J gave up 2 bases; unmatched junction bases: 7. Germline V lookup: CDR1 LGHNT, CDR2 FRNRAP. The CDR3 length is 15 residues. The CDR3 bases are TGTGCTAGTGTGAGAGGGGGCCGCAACACCGGGGAGCTGTTTTTT. Translated, it gives CASVRGGRNTGELFF.

The chain links TRBV27 to TRBJ1-1, with TRBD1 matching over 8 bases. After removal of 4 bases from V and 8 bases from J, the junction contained 9 bases not matched to a gene. The germline V gene has CDR1 MNHEY and CDR2 SMNVEV (reference sequence). CDR3 length equals 14 residues. This CDR3 is CASSSPGQGEEAFF. The CDR3 DNA sequence: TGTGCCAGCAGTTCCCCTGGACAGGGAGAAGAAGCTTTCTTT.

The chain links TRBV15 to TRBJ2-5; D gene uncertain. Germline V gene lookup returns CDR1 LNHNV and CDR2 YYDKDF (reference sequence). The CDR3 covers 13 residues. Trimming left V 5 bases short and J 2 bases short, with 9 bases between. CDR3 sequence reads: CATSHGLQETQYF. In DNA form, the CDR3 reads TGTGCCACCAGCCACGGGTTACAAGAGACCCAGTACTTC.

The V call is TRBV30, the J call TRBJ1-5; TRBD1 agrees at 10 bases. The CDR3 is 15 amino acids. The germline gives CDR1 GTSNPN, CDR2 SVGIG (reference sequence). Losses at the gene ends were 4 bases for V and 4 bases for J; bases not matched to a gene: 7. This CDR3 reads CAWMKPGQGNQPQHF. CDR3 nucleotide sequence: TGTGCCTGGATGAAACCGGGACAGGGGAATCAGCCCCAGCATTTT.

V gene TRBV25-1 combines with J gene TRBJ2-3, with 9 positions matching TRBD1. Germline loops: CDR1 MGHDK, CDR2 SYGVNS. This CDR3 comprises 15 residues. With 6 bases clipped from V and 2 bases from J, the junction kept 6 bases outside the gene matches. This chain's CDR3 is CASRKGQGLTDTQYF. CDR3 sequence (DNA): TGTGCCAGCAGGAAGGGACAGGGTCTCACAGATACGCAGTATTTT.

This chain uses TRBV4-1 with TRBJ2-3; possible D gene TRBD2, 6 bases. Germline CDR1 and CDR2: MGHRA and YSYEKL. V lost 2 bases and J 2 bases, leaving 11 bases between the germline ends. The CDR3 contains 15 residues. CDR3 nucleotides: TGCGCCAGCAGCCAAACCGGGACTGCCACAGATACGCAGTATTTT. Its translation is CASSQTGTATDTQYF.

CDR3 DNA: TGTGCCACCAGAGCCCTTGACAGGGAAGATAATTCACCCCTCCACTTT. It is translated as CATRALDREDNSPLHF. V gene TRBV15 combines with J gene TRBJ1-6; 7 nucleotides agree with TRBD1. Trimming at V came to 6 bases and at J to 5 bases, leaving 10 bases not matched to a gene. Germline V CDR1 and CDR2: LNHNV, YYDKDF (reference sequence). The CDR3 contains 16 residues.

This clone was counted between two and nine times. A clone one base away is much larger, so this may be a read error. The chain carries TRBV4-2 and TRBJ2-2, with D hard to call. With 5 bases removed from V and 3 bases from J, the gap between germline ends came to 4 bases. The length of the CDR3 is 12 residues. Germline V CDR1 and CDR2: LGHNA, YNFKEQ. The CDR3 spells CASSGDTGELFF. The CDR3 nucleotides are TGTGCCAGCAGCGGGGACACCGGGGAGCTGTTTTTT.

The chain employs TRBV29-1 and TRBJ2-7; 12 nucleotides line up with TRBD2. In germline, CDR1 is SQVTM, CDR2 ANQGSEA. This CDR3 spans 14 amino acids. The ends lost 3 bases at V and 5 bases at J; junction bases unmatched: 5. The CDR3 here is CSVEELAGGNEQYF. The CDR3 DNA is TGCAGCGTTGAGGAACTAGCGGGGGGAAACGAGCAGTACTTC.

The chain joins TRBV7-2 to TRBJ2-3; D is ambiguous. Germline V gives CDR1 SGHTA, CDR2 FQGNSA. CDR3 length: 12 residues. Trimming took 4 bases from V and 0 from J, leaving 2 bases between them. This CDR3 reads CASSSSTDTQYF. CDR3 in DNA: TGTGCCAGCAGCTCTAGCACAGATACGCAGTATTTT. The whole variable domain, filled in from reference TRBV7-2 and TRBJ2-3, reads GAGVSQSPSNKVTEKGKDVELRCDPISGHTALYWYRQSLGQGLEFLIYFQGNSAPDKSGLPSDRFSAERTGGSVSTLTIQRTQQEDSAVYLCASSSSTDTQYFGPGTRLTVL.